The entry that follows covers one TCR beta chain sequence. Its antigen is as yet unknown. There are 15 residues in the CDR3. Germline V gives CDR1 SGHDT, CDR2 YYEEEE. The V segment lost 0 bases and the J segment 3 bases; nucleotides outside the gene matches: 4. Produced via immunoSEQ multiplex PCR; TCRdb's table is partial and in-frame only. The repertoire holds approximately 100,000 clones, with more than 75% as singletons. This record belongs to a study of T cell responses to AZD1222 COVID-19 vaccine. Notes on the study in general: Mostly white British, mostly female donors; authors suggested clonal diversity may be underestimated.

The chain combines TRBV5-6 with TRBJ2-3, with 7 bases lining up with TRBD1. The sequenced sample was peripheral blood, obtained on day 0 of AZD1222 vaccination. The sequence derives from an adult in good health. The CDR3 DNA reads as TGTGCCAGCAGCTTGGTTGGCAGGGGGACAGATACGCAGTATTTT. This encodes CASSLVGRGTDTQYF.